The 28 T cell receptor beta chains presented below share a single source sample, sequenced in a study of T cell responses to AZD1222 COVID-19 vaccine. Here immunoSEQ multiplex PCR was the method, and the copy in TCRdb shows in-frame clones only, minus some. The sample lists about 140,000 clones, just over 85% occurring once. Sequencing used peripheral blood, obtained on day 0 of AZD1222 vaccination. The receptors were sampled from an adult in good health.

The genes are TRBV5-6 and TRBJ1-1; D unclear. Germline CDR1 is SGHDT and CDR2 is YYEEEE. Between the trimmed V and J ends, which lost 0 bases and 6 bases, there was a span of 6 bases. The CDR3 contains 12 residues. The CDR3 spells CASSLDGPEAFF. In DNA, the CDR3 is TGTGCCAGCAGCTTGGATGGACCTGAAGCTTTCTTT.

The V and J genes are TRBV6-5 and TRBJ1-1; D is perhaps TRBD1 (5 bases). V was clipped by 5 bases and J by 4 bases, with 8 bases between them. The CDR3 contains 12 residues. The germline V gene has CDR1 MNHEY and CDR2 SVGAGI. The CDR3 bases are TGTGCCAGCAGTCGGGGCAGCACTGAAGCTTTCTTT. This translates into CASSRGSTEAFF.

This chain uses TRBV27 with TRBJ1-5, with 9 nucleotides matching TRBD1. The CDR3 extends over 15 amino acids. The J segment lost 4 bases and the V segment lost 4 bases, leaving 5 bases of the junction unmatched. Germline V CDR1 and CDR2: MNHEY, SMNVEV (reference sequence). The CDR3, as DNA: TGTGCCAGCAGTTCGGGGACAGGGACTAATCAGCCCCAGCATTTT. It is translated as CASSSGTGTNQPQHF.

The chain couples TRBV9 to TRBJ1-1; 8 nucleotides match TRBD1. Trimming at V came to 4 bases and at J to 7 bases, leaving 12 bases not matched to a gene. Germline values: CDR1 SGDLS, CDR2 YYNGEE. The length of the CDR3 is 15 residues. As DNA, the CDR3 is TGTGCCAGCAGCCCGTTTTGGACAGGGATGCGTGAAGCTTTCTTT. It specifies CASSPFWTGMREAFF.

The chain is built from TRBV6-1 and TRBJ2-3; the D gene is possibly TRBD1 (6 bases). CDR3 length equals 15 residues. Trimming took off 3 bases at V and 5 bases at J, with 15 bases between the two ends. Germline values: CDR1 MNHNS, CDR2 SASEGT. The DNA of the CDR3 is TGTGCCAGCAGTGAGGGACCCAAACAGGGAGATACGCAGTATTTT. It translates to CASSEGPKQGDTQYF.

This sequence joins TRBV12-3 or TRBV12-4 and TRBJ1-2; D is uncertain. V was cut by 10 bases and J by 2 bases, with 11 bases left in between. The CDR3 covers 12 residues. The CDR3 DNA reads as TGTGCCACTCACGGGCAGAACTATGGCTACACCTTC. The encoded protein is CATHGQNYGYTF.

J is TRBJ2-7 and V is TRBV19, with 9 bases lining up with TRBD1. The CDR3 covers 14 residues. CDR1 and CDR2 (germline): LNHDA, SQIVND (reference sequence). The trim removed 5 bases at V and 3 bases at J, leaving 5 bases unmatched. The CDR3 bases are TGTGCCAGTAGTCCCGGGACAGGGAACTACGAGCAGTACTTC. This translates into CASSPGTGNYEQYF. The variable domain in full, with the rest retrieved from reference TRBV19 and TRBJ2-7, is DGGITQSPKYLFRKEGQNVTLSCEQNLNHDAMYWYRQDPGQGLRLIYYSQIVNDFQKGDIAEGYSVSREKKESFPLTVTSAQKNPTAFYLCASSPGTGNYEQYFGPGTRLTVT.

This chain connects TRBV29-1 to TRBJ1-4; D is possibly TRBD1 (6 bases). The CDR3 is 13 amino acids. Trimming took off 6 bases at V and 6 bases at J, with 14 bases between the two ends. Germline CDR1 is SQVTM and CDR2 is ANQGSEA. The CDR3 DNA follows: TGCAGCGTCCGGGACACCGCGGATGAAAAACTGTTTTTT. The encoded protein is CSVRDTADEKLFF.

The rearrangement uses TRBV6-5 and TRBJ2-1; 8 positions agree with TRBD2. Losses at the gene ends were 2 bases for V and 7 bases for J; bases not matched to a gene: 4. CDR1 is MNHEY, CDR2 SVGAGI, per germline. The CDR3 sequence is 14 residues long. The CDR3 protein is CASSYASGRNEQFF. CDR3 sequence (DNA): TGTGCCAGCAGTTACGCTAGCGGGCGTAATGAGCAGTTCTTC.

The chain carries TRBV2 and TRBJ2-7; 7 positions agree with TRBD2. The germline gives CDR1 SNHLY, CDR2 FYNNEI. CDR3 length: 16 amino acids. The V segment lost 3 bases and the J segment 0 bases; nucleotides outside the gene matches: 8. The CDR3 region has the DNA TGTGCCAGCAGTGATCCCGGGACTACTTCCTCCTACGAGCAGTACTTC. It yields the protein CASSDPGTTSSYEQYF.

This sequence joins TRBV7-8 and TRBJ2-1; D is unresolved. The V gene lost 3 bases and the J gene lost 8 bases, with 14 bases spanning the gap. Looked up from germline, CDR1 is SGHVS and CDR2 is FQNEAQ. The length of the CDR3 is 14 residues. CDR3 amino acids: CASSLGSLMDEQFF. The DNA of the CDR3 is TGTGCCAGCAGCTTGGGGTCCCTAATGGATGAGCAGTTCTTC.

The chain links TRBV14 to TRBJ2-2; 11 nucleotides align to TRBD2. V dropped 3 bases and J dropped 0; count of bases not matched to a gene: 6. Germline assignment: CDR1 SGHDN and CDR2 FVKESK. This CDR3 is 18 amino acids long. CDR3 coding DNA: TGTGCCAGCAGCCAGATCCCGGGACTAGCGGCGAACACCGGGGAGCTGTTTTTT. It yields the protein CASSQIPGLAANTGELFF.

In its sample, this clone was seen a few times. V gene TRBV7-3 combines with J gene TRBJ2-1; 9 bases align to TRBD2. Looked up from germline, CDR1 is SGHTA and CDR2 is FQGTGA. This CDR3 is built from 15 residues. The V segment lost 3 bases and the J segment 7 bases; nucleotides outside the gene matches: 7. CDR3: CASSFSAGGRNEQFF. In DNA, the CDR3 is TGTGCCAGCAGCTTCTCGGCGGGAGGGCGGAATGAGCAGTTCTTC. The full variable domain, rest sourced from reference TRBV7-3 and TRBJ2-1, is GAGVSQTPSNKVTEKGKYVELRCDPISGHTALYWYRQSLGQGPEFLIYFQGTGAADDSGLPNDRFFAVRPEGSVSTLKIQRTERGDSAVYLCASSFSAGGRNEQFFGPGTRLTVL.

The chain combines TRBV30 with TRBJ2-2, with a tentative D call TRBD1 (8 bases). Germline V lookup: CDR1 GTSNPN, CDR2 SVGIG (reference sequence). The CDR3 has 15 amino acids. The ends were cut back, 3 bases at V and 4 bases at J, with 15 bases in the middle. As DNA, the CDR3 is TGTGCCTGGAGCGGACAGGGAGGGTTCACCGGGGAGCTGTTTTTT. Translated: CAWSGQGGFTGELFF. Full variable domain (outside the CDR3, taken from reference TRBV30 and TRBJ2-2): SQTIHQWPATLVQPVGSPLSLECTVEGTSNPNLYWYRQAAGRGLQLLFYSVGIGQISSEVPQNLSASRPQDRQFILSSKKLLLSDSGFYLCAWSGQGGFTGELFFGEGSRLTVL.

This chain connects TRBV15 to TRBJ1-6; 7 nucleotides match TRBD1. CDR1 is LNHNV and CDR2 is YYDKDF in the germline V gene (reference sequence). CDR3 length equals 16 residues. The trim removed 0 bases at V and 10 bases at J, leaving 9 bases unmatched. The CDR3 nucleotides read TGTGCCACCAGCAGAGACGCCACAGGGGCCTCATCACCCCTCCACTTT. Translated, it gives CATSRDATGASSPLHF.

This CDR3 reads CASSLQGAPNLNEKLFF. CDR3 bases: TGTGCCAGCAGTTTACAAGGGGCCCCCAACCTTAATGAAAAACTGTTTTTT. The genes are TRBV27 and TRBJ1-4; D may be TRBD1 (5 bases). Per germline, CDR1 MNHEY and CDR2 SMNVEV (reference sequence). The CDR3 is 17 amino acids. V lost 2 bases, J lost 4 bases, and 17 bases lay in between.

This rearrangement joins TRBV30 to TRBJ1-3; 9 positions agree with TRBD1. The CDR3 extends over 14 amino acids. Per the germline V gene, CDR1 is GTSNPN and CDR2 is SVGIG (reference sequence). V trimming: 7 bases; J trimming: 3 bases; junction bases outside the gene matches: 7. The CDR3 nucleotides read TGTGCCTTCAGGGACAGGGCGAATGGAAACACCATATATTTT. Translation gives CAFRDRANGNTIYF. Filled out from reference TRBV30 and TRBJ1-3, the complete variable domain reads SQTIHQWPATLVQPVGSPLSLECTVEGTSNPNLYWYRQAAGRGLQLLFYSVGIGQISSEVPQNLSASRPQDRQFILSSKKLLLSDSGFYLCAFRDRANGNTIYFGEGSWLTVV.

The chain has TRBV28 and TRBJ1-4; 7 bases map to TRBD1. The germline V gene has CDR1 MDHEN and CDR2 SYDVKM. J gave up 6 bases and V 7 bases, and 8 bases lay outside the gene matches. The CDR3 runs 14 residues. The CDR3: CASTSGQGDEKLFF. CDR3 coding DNA: TGTGCCAGCACCTCGGGGCAGGGGGATGAAAAACTGTTTTTT.

The V call is TRBV5-6, the J call TRBJ2-7; D call uncertain. This CDR3 spans 11 amino acids. Germline CDR1 SGHDT, CDR2 YYEEEE. Trimming pared 4 bases from V and 3 bases from J, leaving 5 bases between. CDR3 sequence: CASSRLYEQYF. For the CDR3, the DNA is TGTGCCAGCAGCCGCCTCTACGAGCAGTACTTC.

The sample holds a few counts of this clone. The chain uses TRBV18 and TRBJ2-3; possible D gene TRBD1, 5 bases. Trimming took 6 bases from V and 3 from J, leaving 10 bases between them. The V gene's germline CDR1 is KGHSH and CDR2 LQKENI. The CDR3 sequence is 13 residues long. The CDR3 region has the DNA TGTGCCAGCTCTCTAGGACAAACAGATACGCAGTATTTT. Translating it yields CASSLGQTDTQYF.

The CDR3 DNA reads as TGCGCCAGCAGCGGGCGGGACAGGCAAAGCACCTATGGCTACACCTTC. Its protein is CASSGRDRQSTYGYTF. The chain employs TRBV5-1 and TRBJ1-2; TRBD1 matches 8 bases. With 4 bases clipped from V and 4 bases from J, the junction kept 12 bases outside the gene matches. Germline V gene sequence: CDR1 SGHRS, CDR2 YFSETQ. The CDR3 spans 16 residues.

The chain links TRBV5-6 to TRBJ1-2; D is undetermined. Trimming removed 1 base from V and 1 base from J, with 8 bases in between. The V gene's germline CDR1 is SGHDT and CDR2 YYEEEE. The CDR3 totals 14 residues. Here the CDR3 DNA reads TGTGCCAGCAGCTTGCCCAGTCTTAACTATGGCTACACCTTC. It encodes CASSLPSLNYGYTF.

The V and J genes are TRBV15 and TRBJ1-1; TRBD1 is a possible D gene (6 bases). Germline V gene lookup returns CDR1 LNHNV and CDR2 YYDKDF (reference sequence). CDR3 length: 13 amino acids. V was pared by 0 bases and J by 9 bases, with 11 bases between. CDR3 sequence (DNA): TGTGCCACCAGCAGAGACAGGGGTGGGAAAGCTTTCTTT. It specifies CATSRDRGGKAFF.

The chain has TRBV19 and TRBJ2-2, with TRBD2 identical over 8 bases. CDR1 is LNHDA and CDR2 is SQIVND in the germline V gene (reference sequence). The V gene end was trimmed by 9 bases and the J gene end by 0 bases; junction bases not matched to a gene: 6. This CDR3 has 15 amino acids. CDR3 sequence reads: CASTKRETNTGELFF. DNA for the CDR3: TGTGCCAGCACCAAGCGGGAGACGAACACCGGGGAGCTGTTTTTT.

This clone is a singleton in its sample. J is TRBJ1-1 and V is TRBV25-1; no clear D. Deletions cut 2 bases from V and 3 bases from J, with 4 bases between. This CDR3 is 12 amino acids long. Per germline, CDR1 MGHDK and CDR2 SYGVNS. DNA for the CDR3: TGTGCCAGCAGTGAAGCGGACACTGAAGCTTTCTTT. Translating gives CASSEADTEAFF.

This chain joins TRBV4-2 and TRBJ2-7, with 8 bases fitting TRBD1. In germline, CDR1 is LGHNA, CDR2 YNFKEQ. V was pared by 0 bases and J by 5 bases, with 0 bases of the junction left unmatched. The CDR3 has 13 residues. This CDR3 reads CASSQETGDEQYF. In DNA, the CDR3 is TGTGCCAGCAGCCAAGAGACAGGGGACGAGCAGTACTTC.

This clone occurred a few times. The CDR3 DNA follows: TGTGCCAGCAGCGGGTCCCAGGGCTCTGGGGCCAACGTCCTGACTTTC. The encoded protein is CASSGSQGSGANVLTF. The genes are TRBV5-4 and TRBJ2-6; TRBD1 might be the D (5 bases). The germline V gene has CDR1 SGHNT and CDR2 YYREEE (reference sequence). Trimming stripped 4 bases from V and 0 bases from J, with 11 bases between. The CDR3 totals 16 residues.

The genes are TRBV5-4 and TRBJ2-2, with 11 bases lining up with TRBD2. J lost 6 bases, V lost 0 bases, and 4 bases had no gene match. CDR1 and CDR2 from the germline V gene are SGHNT and YYREEE (reference sequence). This CDR3 has 16 amino acids. The CDR3 sequence is CASSLGLAGNAGELFF. CDR3 DNA: TGTGCCAGCAGCTTGGGACTAGCGGGGAATGCCGGGGAGCTGTTTTTT. Variable domain in full (rest from reference TRBV5-4 and TRBJ2-2): ETGVTQSPTHLIKTRGQQVTLRCSSQSGHNTVSWYQQALGQGPQFIFQYYREEENGRGNFPPRFSGLQFPNYSSELNVNALELDDSALYLCASSLGLAGNAGELFFGEGSRLTVL.